The 32 T cell receptor beta chains presented below share a single source sample, sequenced in a study of spatial heterogeneity in lung cancer. Documented time point: sample taken at primary tumor resection. From the 5' RACE reads, TCRdb called clonotypes with MiXCR, one entry per CDR3 protein. The table lists around 45,000 distinct CDR3 sequences, approximately 15% of them singletons, with 50% to 65% in the top ten. The sequenced sample was PBMCs, obtained at surgery. These receptors came from a male donor with early-stage non-small cell lung cancer.

This clonotype was observed a few times. The V call is TRBV15, the J call TRBJ2-3; 7 positions match TRBD1. CDR1 LNHNV and CDR2 YYDKDF come from the germline V gene (reference sequence). J gave up 2 bases and V 3 bases, and 2 bases lay outside the gene matches. The CDR3 runs to 14 residues. The CDR3 DNA is TGTGCCACCAGCAGGACAGGGCACACAGATACGCAGTATTTT. It codes for CATSRTGHTDTQYF.

In its sample, this clonotype was seen a few times. V gene TRBV2 combines with J gene TRBJ2-2; 9 nucleotides align to TRBD2. Trimming took 2 bases from V and 5 from J; bases not matched to a gene: 3. CDR3 length equals 15 residues. Germline values: CDR1 SNHLY, CDR2 FYNNEI. CDR3 nucleotide sequence: TGTGCCAGCAGTGAATCTGCGGGGGGGACCGGGGAGCTGTTTTTT. This sequence encodes CASSESAGGTGELFF.

This clonotype was picked up a small number of times. The CDR3 loop is CASSVGLAGAVTQYF. For the CDR3, the DNA is TGTGCCAGCAGTGTGGGACTAGCGGGAGCGGTTACGCAGTATTTT. The V gene is TRBV2, the J gene TRBJ2-3; 14 nucleotides agree with TRBD2. J gave up 8 bases and V 4 bases, and 5 bases lay outside the gene matches. The V gene's germline CDR1 is SNHLY and CDR2 FYNNEI. This CDR3 is built from 15 residues. The variable domain in full, with the rest retrieved from reference TRBV2 and TRBJ2-3, is EPEVTQTPSHQVTQMGQEVILRCVPISNHLYFYWYRQILGQKVEFLVSFYNNEISEKSEIFDDQFSVERPDGSNFTLKIRSTKLEDSAMYFCASSVGLAGAVTQYFGPGTRLTVL.

The V gene is TRBV7-9, the J gene TRBJ2-2; 7 positions match TRBD2. The CDR3 covers 17 residues. Germline assignment: CDR1 SEHNR and CDR2 FQNEAQ (reference sequence). The J segment lost 2 bases and the V segment lost 5 bases, leaving 11 bases of the junction unmatched. CDR3 sequence: CASSNLGLPSNTGELFF. DNA of the CDR3: TGTGCCAGCAGCAACCTGGGACTACCCTCCAACACCGGGGAGCTGTTTTTT.

This clonotype was detected only once. The chain carries TRBV12-3 or TRBV12-4 and TRBJ1-6; tentative D call: TRBD1 (5 bases). Trimming shortened V by 5 bases and J by 8 bases, and 16 bases separated the two germline ends. The CDR3 consists of 15 residues. CDR3 bases: TGTGCCAGCAGTCCCCCTCCCAGGGCGGATTCACCCCTCCACTTT. Protein sequence: CASSPPPRADSPLHF.

The gene calls are TRBV27 and TRBJ2-7; 10 nucleotides agree with TRBD1. With 7 bases clipped from V and 5 bases from J, the junction kept 11 bases outside the gene matches. The germline V gene encodes CDR1 MNHEY and CDR2 SMNVEV (reference sequence). CDR3 size: 15 residues. CDR3 nucleotide sequence: TGTGCCAGCATTCCCCCGGGACAGGGGACCCACGAGCAGTACTTC. Translated: CASIPPGQGTHEQYF.

This chain joins TRBV28 and TRBJ1-2, with 7 bases matching TRBD1. The CDR3 consists of 14 residues. Germline loops: CDR1 MDHEN, CDR2 SYDVKM. V shed 5 bases, J shed 2 bases, and the junction held 5 bases outside the gene matches. The CDR3 DNA is TGTGCCAGCAGTCAAAGGGACAGCAACTATGGCTACACCTTC. It encodes CASSQRDSNYGYTF.

There are a few counts of this clonotype. V is TRBV29-1 and J is TRBJ1-4; the match to TRBD1 covers 7 bases. Germline assignment: CDR1 SQVTM and CDR2 ANQGSEA. The CDR3 has 16 amino acids. The junction had 10 bases not matched to a gene; V was cut back by 0 bases and J by 6 bases. CDR3 sequence reads: CSVEELRTGSDEKLFF. The DNA for the CDR3 is TGCAGCGTTGAAGAACTGCGGACAGGCTCGGATGAAAAACTGTTTTTT.

This clonotype was seen repeatedly, ten times or more. V is TRBV5-1 and J is TRBJ2-2, with 8 bases lining up with TRBD2. Trimming took 0 bases from V and 5 from J; bases not matched to a gene: 6. Looked up from germline, CDR1 is SGHRS and CDR2 is YFSETQ. CDR3 size: 16 residues. The CDR3 protein is CASSLAPSSGTGELFF. The CDR3 bases are TGCGCCAGCAGCTTGGCCCCGTCTAGCGGGACCGGGGAGCTGTTTTTT.

The J gene is TRBJ1-1, the V gene TRBV20-1, with D uncertain. This CDR3 contains 13 residues. The V and J ends lost 0 bases and 6 bases respectively, with 11 bases between them. Looked up from germline, CDR1 is DFQATT and CDR2 is SNEGSKA (reference sequence). The CDR3 DNA is TGCAGTGCTAGAGATGGCTACAGTCCTGAAGCTTTCTTT. It is translated as CSARDGYSPEAFF.

The chain carries TRBV11-1 and TRBJ2-1, with 9 bases identical to TRBD1. Germline CDR1 SGHAT, CDR2 FQDESV (reference sequence). The CDR3 runs to 13 residues. J lost 12 bases, V lost 3 bases, and 6 bases had no gene match. Here the CDR3 DNA reads TGTGCCAGCAGCTTTCGTGAGGACAGGGGGCAGTTCTTC. It translates to CASSFREDRGQFF.

At least ten counts were recorded for this clonotype. This chain joins TRBV5-4 and TRBJ2-7, with TRBD2 as a possible D gene (6 bases). Germline V gene sequence: CDR1 SGHNT, CDR2 YYREEE (reference sequence). The length of the CDR3 is 13 residues. Trimming shortened V by 5 bases and J by 5 bases, and 14 bases separated the two germline ends. Written as DNA, the CDR3 is TGTGCCAGCAGTTCAGAGCGGAGGGACGAGCAGTACTTC. Protein product: CASSSERRDEQYF.

This clonotype came up many times. This chain links TRBV4-1 with TRBJ1-4, with 7 bases aligning to TRBD1. The germline V gene has CDR1 MGHRA and CDR2 YSYEKL. Trimming took 0 bases from V and 10 from J; bases not matched to a gene: 8. The CDR3 covers 15 residues. The CDR3 sequence is CASSQESRGVGKLFF. The DNA for the CDR3 is TGCGCCAGCAGCCAAGAATCCAGGGGGGTGGGAAAACTGTTTTTT.

This clonotype has a count of ten or more. The chain joins TRBV11-2 to TRBJ2-3, with 8 bases fitting TRBD1. Germline lookup yields CDR1 SGHAT and CDR2 FQNNGV. The trim removed 7 bases at V and 1 base at J, leaving 4 bases unmatched. The CDR3 is 14 amino acids. The CDR3 sequence: CASTWGQGTDTQYF. CDR3 nucleotides: TGTGCCAGCACCTGGGGACAGGGCACAGATACGCAGTATTTT. Filled out from reference TRBV11-2 and TRBJ2-3, the complete variable domain reads EAGVAQSPRYKIIEKRQSVAFWCNPISGHATLYWYQQILGQGPKLLIQFQNNGVVDDSQLPKDRFSAERLKGVDSTLKIQPAKLEDSAVYLCASTWGQGTDTQYFGPGTRLTVL.

This chain links TRBV20-1 with TRBJ1-6, with 8 bases that match TRBD1. The CDR3 is 17 amino acids. The V segment lost 5 bases and the J segment 3 bases; nucleotides outside the gene matches: 12. CDR1 is DFQATT, CDR2 SNEGSKA, per germline (reference sequence). CDR3 nucleotides: TGCAGTGCTTCCCGGGACAGGCCGAGTATCTATAATTCACCCCTCCACTTT. It is translated as CSASRDRPSIYNSPLHF.

This clonotype was counted a few times. The V gene is TRBV5-4, the J gene TRBJ1-3; D unresolved. The CDR3 contains 14 residues. CDR1 and CDR2 (germline): SGHNT, YYREEE (reference sequence). Trimming removed 2 bases from V and 4 bases from J, with 10 bases in between. CDR3 DNA sequence: TGTGCCAGCAGCTTAGCGGAAGGCGGAAACACCATATATTTT. Its translation is CASSLAEGGNTIYF. Using reference TRBV5-4 and TRBJ1-3 for the parts outside the CDR3, the full variable domain is ETGVTQSPTHLIKTRGQQVTLRCSSQSGHNTVSWYQQALGQGPQFIFQYYREEENGRGNFPPRFSGLQFPNYSSELNVNALELDDSALYLCASSLAEGGNTIYFGEGSWLTVV.

CDR3 sequence: CSAFRDFRFSGANVLTF. CDR3 bases: TGCAGTGCTTTCCGGGACTTCCGATTCTCTGGGGCCAACGTCCTGACTTTC. This chain uses TRBV20-1 with TRBJ2-6; perhaps TRBD2 as D (6 bases). From germline, CDR1 is DFQATT and CDR2 SNEGSKA (reference sequence). Trimming took 5 bases from V and 0 from J, leaving 17 bases between them. The length of the CDR3 is 17 residues.

The chain combines TRBV9 with TRBJ2-1, with 12 bases lining up with TRBD2. This CDR3 spans 16 amino acids. The V segment lost 2 bases and the J segment 5 bases; nucleotides outside the gene matches: 5. The germline gives CDR1 SGDLS, CDR2 YYNGEE. CDR3 DNA sequence: TGTGCCAGCAGCGTCGGACTAGCGGGACCTCACAATGAGCAGTTCTTC. It codes for CASSVGLAGPHNEQFF.

This clonotype was recorded many times. This rearrangement joins TRBV9 to TRBJ2-7, with 7 bases lining up with TRBD2. Germline V gene sequence: CDR1 SGDLS, CDR2 YYNGEE. Trimming removed 0 bases from V and 3 bases from J; junction bases left unmatched: 6. This CDR3 contains 15 residues. The CDR3 DNA follows: TGTGCCAGCAGCGTAGGGTCTAGCGGATTCTACGAGCAGTACTTC. It specifies CASSVGSSGFYEQYF.

The J gene is TRBJ2-1, the V gene TRBV12-5, with TRBD2 identical over 10 bases. The CDR3 runs 17 residues. The germline V gene has CDR1 LGHNT and CDR2 FRNRAP. J was trimmed by 3 bases and V by 3 bases; bases with no gene match: 8. The CDR3 DNA follows: TGTGCTAGTGGTTTTTTTAGCGGGAGGCCCGGCTACAATGAGCAGTTCTTC. It translates to CASGFFSGRPGYNEQFF.

The chain has TRBV24-1 and TRBJ2-1, with 10 bases aligning to TRBD1. The V and J ends lost 9 bases and 7 bases, in that order; junction bases with no gene match: 5. CDR1 is KGHDR and CDR2 is SFDVKD in the germline V gene. This CDR3 has 13 residues. The CDR3 bases are TGTGCCACCCGGGACAGGGGAAGGAATGAGCAGTTCTTC. Protein sequence: CATRDRGRNEQFF.

Ten or more counts support this clonotype. This rearrangement joins TRBV10-3 to TRBJ1-1, with TRBD1 identical over 9 bases. Germline V gives CDR1 ENHRY, CDR2 SYGVKD. The CDR3 loop spans 15 amino acids. Unmatched junction bases numbered 3, after V lost 4 bases and J lost 0 bases. The CDR3 DNA follows: TGTGCCATCAGTGGGAACAGGGGGCTGAACACTGAAGCTTTCTTT. Protein sequence: CAISGNRGLNTEAFF.

This clonotype has just a few counts. The chain joins TRBV5-1 to TRBJ1-4; 7 bases agree with TRBD1. Per the germline V gene, CDR1 is SGHRS and CDR2 is YFSETQ. V lost 4 bases to trimming and J lost 0 bases; unmatched junction nucleotides: 6. CDR3 length: 16 amino acids. CDR3 nucleotides: TGCGCCAGCAGCGATCGGGACAGCGCAACTAATGAAAAACTGTTTTTT. Translation gives CASSDRDSATNEKLFF.

This chain connects TRBV7-9 to TRBJ2-6; D ambiguous. Germline values: CDR1 SEHNR, CDR2 FQNEAQ (reference sequence). This CDR3 comprises 15 residues. V gave up 5 bases and J gave up 0 bases, with 8 bases separating them. The CDR3 region is CASSIILSGANVLTF. The CDR3 DNA sequence: TGTGCCAGCAGCATTATCCTCTCTGGGGCCAACGTCCTGACTTTC.

This clonotype has at least ten counts. The V call is TRBV28, the J call TRBJ2-5; 7 positions agree with TRBD2. The germline gives CDR1 MDHEN, CDR2 SYDVKM. The CDR3 spans 14 residues. J gave up 4 bases and V 5 bases, and 7 bases lay outside the gene matches. The CDR3 reads CASSVAGRIETQYF. The DNA for the CDR3 is TGTGCCAGCAGTGTAGCGGGCCGGATAGAGACCCAGTACTTC.

This clonotype occurred many times. This chain connects TRBV20-1 to TRBJ1-2, with 7 bases aligning to TRBD1. V was clipped by 0 bases and J by 11 bases; unmatched bases: 6. This CDR3 region has 12 residues. The germline V gene has CDR1 DFQATT and CDR2 SNEGSKA (reference sequence). The CDR3 reads CSAREKGGAYTF. Written as DNA, the CDR3 is TGCAGTGCTAGAGAGAAAGGGGGCGCGTACACCTTC.

V usage is TRBV4-2 and J usage is TRBJ2-1, with TRBD2 matching 9 bases. The CDR3 sequence is 14 residues long. Germline V lookup: CDR1 LGHNA, CDR2 YNFKEQ. V lost 4 bases, J lost 8 bases, and 6 bases stayed unmatched. CDR3 protein: CASSPGTSIDEQFF. CDR3 bases: TGTGCCAGCAGCCCCGGGACTAGCATCGATGAGCAGTTCTTC.

This clonotype was recorded at least ten times. V usage is TRBV28 and J usage is TRBJ2-7; D might be TRBD1 (5 bases). The V end lost 7 bases, the J end lost 3 bases, and 16 bases lay between the germline ends. Germline V gives CDR1 MDHEN, CDR2 SYDVKM. The CDR3 runs 14 residues. CDR3 sequence reads: CASTRQTTNYEQYF. The CDR3 DNA is TGTGCCAGCACCCGACAGACCACCAACTACGAGCAGTACTTC.

The table lists this clonotype with many counts. CDR3 region: CASSVGGEETQYF. The CDR3 DNA reads as TGTGCCAGCAGCGTAGGCGGAGAAGAGACCCAGTACTTC. This rearrangement joins TRBV9 to TRBJ2-5; D is uncertain. This CDR3 comprises 13 residues. CDR1 SGDLS and CDR2 YYNGEE come from the germline V gene. V lost 0 bases and J 3 bases, leaving 6 bases between the germline ends.

This rearrangement joins TRBV10-1 to TRBJ1-1, with D possibly matching TRBD1 (6 bases). CDR1 and CDR2 (germline): WNHNN, SYGVQD (reference sequence). The CDR3 length is 13 residues. V gave up 5 bases and J gave up 0 bases, with 7 bases separating them. The CDR3 DNA is TGCGCCAGCAGTTGGACAGTGAACACTGAAGCTTTCTTT. Translating it yields CASSWTVNTEAFF.

Only a few counts were recorded for this clonotype. This sequence joins TRBV2 and TRBJ1-1; no clear D gene. Germline V lookup: CDR1 SNHLY, CDR2 FYNNEI. Trimming took off 7 bases at V and 1 base at J, with 10 bases between the two ends. CDR3 size: 13 residues. The CDR3 sequence is CASTREPNTEAFF. In nucleotides, the CDR3 is TGTGCCAGCACTCGGGAGCCGAACACTGAAGCTTTCTTT.

This chain connects TRBV20-1 to TRBJ1-1; no definite D call. The germline CDR1 and CDR2 sequences are DFQATT and SNEGSKA (reference sequence). The V and J ends lost 3 bases and 3 bases respectively, with 11 bases between them. The CDR3 runs to 13 residues. The CDR3 nucleotides are TGCAGTGCTAGGACCGCCGGGCACACTGAAGCTTTCTTT. Translating gives CSARTAGHTEAFF.